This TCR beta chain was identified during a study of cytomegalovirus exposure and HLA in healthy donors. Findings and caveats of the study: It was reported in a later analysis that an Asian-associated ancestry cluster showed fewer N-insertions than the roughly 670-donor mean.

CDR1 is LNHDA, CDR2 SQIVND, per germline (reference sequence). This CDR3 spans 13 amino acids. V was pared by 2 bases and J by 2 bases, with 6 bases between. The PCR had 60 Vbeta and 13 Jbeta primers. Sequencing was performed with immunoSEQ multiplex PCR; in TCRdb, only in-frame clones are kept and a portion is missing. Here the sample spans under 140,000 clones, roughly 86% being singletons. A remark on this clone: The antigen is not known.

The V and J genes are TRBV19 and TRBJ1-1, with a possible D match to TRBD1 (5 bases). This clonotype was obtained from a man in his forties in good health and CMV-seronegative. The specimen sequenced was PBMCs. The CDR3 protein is CASSIQGNTEAFF. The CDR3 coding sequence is TGTGCCAGTAGTATACAGGGTAACACTGAAGCTTTCTTT.